The 19 T cell receptor beta chains below come from one sample, sequenced in a study of vaccination and CD4 T cells after COVID-19. Treatment denoted: roughly 10-day PBMC culture with coronavirus spike peptide pools or control peptides (ViraFEST assay). These receptors lack a known antigen. Sequencing of DNA taken from cultured CD4+ T cells relied on the Oncomine TCR Beta short-read assay. TCRdb re-analysed the PCR reads in MiXCR, keeping a single row per CDR3 protein. Of around 16,000 distinct CDR3 sequences in the sample, about 40% were seen once. What was sequenced was CD4+ T cells from blood, cultured in vitro. These receptors all stem from a human donor who had recovered from COVID-19.

J is TRBJ2-4 and V is TRBV28; tentatively, D is TRBD1 or TRBD2 (5 bases each). V was trimmed by 1 base and J by 1 base, leaving 11 bases between them. Germline assignment: CDR1 MDHEN and CDR2 SYDVKM. CDR3 length: 16 residues. The CDR3 region is CASSLFGAAAKNIQYF. CDR3 in DNA: TGTGCCAGCAGTTTATTCGGGGCAGCCGCCAAAAACATTCAGTACTTC.

Here the CDR3 reads CATSVWGETQYF. CDR3 in DNA: TGTGCCACCAGTGTCTGGGGGGAGACCCAGTACTTC. The rearrangement links TRBV24-1 to TRBJ2-5; D might be TRBD1 or TRBD2, each matching 5 bases. This CDR3 is built from 12 residues. V was cut by 5 bases and J by 5 bases, with 8 bases left in between. Germline V gene data show CDR1 as KGHDR and CDR2 as SFDVKD.

The chain has TRBV12-3 or TRBV12-4 and TRBJ2-3; 11 bases map to TRBD2. The CDR3 runs to 15 residues. Germline trimming cut 6 bases from V and 2 bases from J; bases unmatched to any gene: 4. CDR3 region: CASRALAGATDTQYF. The CDR3, as DNA: TGTGCCAGCAGAGCACTAGCGGGAGCCACAGATACGCAGTATTTT.

The chain carries TRBV27 and TRBJ1-5; a weak D match, TRBD1 (5 bases). The CDR3 contains 13 residues. Between the trimmed V and J ends, which lost 6 bases and 7 bases, there was a span of 13 bases. CDR1 MNHEY and CDR2 SMNVEV come from the germline V gene (reference sequence). This CDR3 is CASSPGLRQPQHF. The CDR3 DNA reads TGTGCCAGCAGCCCGGGACTTCGGCAGCCCCAGCATTTT.

This clonotype came up a few times. The chain joins TRBV28 to TRBJ2-5; the D is unclear. The CDR3 is 11 residues long. Trimming cost V 5 bases and J 7 bases, with 8 bases left between them. Per the germline V gene, CDR1 is MDHEN and CDR2 is SYDVKM. The CDR3: CASSLKGTQYF. The CDR3 DNA is TGTGCCAGCAGTCTCAAGGGGACCCAGTACTTC.

The chain combines TRBV6-1 with TRBJ2-5, with D tentatively TRBD1 (5 bases). Germline lookup yields CDR1 MNHNS and CDR2 SASEGT. The ends were cut back, 7 bases at V and 3 bases at J, with 15 bases in the middle. The CDR3 runs 14 residues. CDR3 protein: CASTPTTGKETQYF. CDR3 nucleotide sequence: TGTGCCAGCACCCCTACCACAGGAAAAGAGACCCAGTACTTC.

The gene calls are TRBV20-1 and TRBJ1-5; 8 nucleotides align to TRBD1. J lost 1 base, V lost 2 bases, and 4 bases had no gene match. Germline CDR1 DFQATT, CDR2 SNEGSKA (reference sequence). The length of the CDR3 is 15 residues. The CDR3 protein is CSARLQGGSNQPQHF. The DNA of the CDR3 is TGCAGTGCTAGACTACAGGGGGGGAGCAATCAGCCCCAGCATTTT.

The chain joins TRBV7-9 to TRBJ2-2, with D unresolved. The CDR3 is 13 residues long. Germline CDR1 and CDR2: SEHNR and FQNEAQ (reference sequence). V lost 5 bases and J 5 bases, leaving 9 bases between the germline ends. The CDR3 loop is CASSPEWTGELFF. DNA for the CDR3: TGTGCCAGCAGCCCGGAGTGGACCGGGGAGCTGTTTTTT.

A few counts support this clonotype. V and J are TRBV11-1 and TRBJ2-3; 11 bases are a match to TRBD2. V was clipped by 5 bases and J by 4 bases; unmatched bases: 11. CDR1 is SGHAT and CDR2 is FQDESV in the germline V gene (reference sequence). The CDR3 length is 17 residues. In DNA, the CDR3 is TGTGCCAGCAGCGAACGTAGCGGGAGGGCCCTCCCAGATACGCAGTATTTT. It encodes CASSERSGRALPDTQYF.

The chain employs TRBV2 and TRBJ1-6; 11 positions match TRBD1. Germline CDR1 and CDR2: SNHLY and FYNNEI. V lost 8 bases, J lost 9 bases, and 6 bases stayed unmatched. This CDR3 spans 14 amino acids. CDR3 in amino acids: CASSPGTGGSPLHF. The CDR3 DNA is TGTGCCAGCTCTCCGGGGACAGGGGGTTCACCCCTCCACTTT.

This clonotype was counted between two and nine times. The V gene is TRBV5-1, the J gene TRBJ2-7, with D unresolved. The CDR3 spans 14 residues. V shed 0 bases and J shed 2 bases, with 9 bases lying between them. Germline V gives CDR1 SGHRS, CDR2 YFSETQ. DNA of the CDR3: TGCGCCAGCAGCTTGGATAGAGGAGCCTACGAGCAGTACTTC. As protein: CASSLDRGAYEQYF. Complete variable domain (other parts from reference TRBV5-1 and TRBJ2-7): KAGVTQTPRYLIKTRGQQVTLSCSPISGHRSVSWYQQTPGQGLQFLFEYFSETQRNKGNFPGRFSGRQFSNSRSEMNVSTLELGDSALYLCASSLDRGAYEQYFGPGTRLTVT.

The V gene is TRBV7-2, the J gene TRBJ2-3; D not resolved. The length of the CDR3 is 12 residues. V was clipped by 5 bases and J by 5 bases, with 8 bases between them. The germline CDR1 and CDR2 sequences are SGHTA and FQGNSA. Here the CDR3 reads CASSTYLDTQYF. For the CDR3, the DNA is TGTGCCAGCAGCACCTACCTAGATACGCAGTATTTT.

This rearrangement joins TRBV4-2 to TRBJ2-4; D is unclear. Germline CDR1 reads LGHNA; CDR2 reads YNFKEQ. Trimming cost V 0 bases and J 0 bases, with 9 bases left between them. This CDR3 is built from 16 residues. The CDR3 is CASSQDSGLAKNIQYF. DNA of the CDR3: TGTGCCAGCAGCCAAGATAGTGGCCTAGCCAAAAACATTCAGTACTTC.

The rearrangement uses TRBV20-1 and TRBJ1-4; D gene unclear. CDR1 and CDR2 (germline): DFQATT, SNEGSKA (reference sequence). The CDR3 totals 14 residues. Trimming cost V 0 bases and J 4 bases, with 9 bases left between them. CDR3 protein: CSAREDGDNEKLFF. For the CDR3, the DNA is TGCAGTGCTAGAGAGGACGGGGATAATGAAAAACTGTTTTTT.

The CDR3 DNA reads as TGTGCCAGCAGCTTAAACGGGGGGGAAACCTACGAGCAGTACTTC. It translates to CASSLNGGETYEQYF. This chain uses TRBV7-3 with TRBJ2-7; 8 bases align to TRBD2. The J segment lost 2 bases and the V segment lost 1 base, leaving 4 bases of the junction unmatched. Germline V CDR1 and CDR2: SGHTA, FQGTGA. The CDR3 contains 15 residues.

The chain uses TRBV2 and TRBJ2-1; 11 nucleotides line up with TRBD2. V lost 7 bases to trimming and J lost 1 base; unmatched junction nucleotides: 6. CDR1 is SNHLY and CDR2 is FYNNEI in the germline V gene. CDR3 length: 16 amino acids. Here the CDR3 DNA reads TGTGCCAGCAAAGAGATAGCGGGGGGGTCCTACAATGAGCAGTTCTTC. Its protein is CASKEIAGGSYNEQFF.

This rearrangement joins TRBV20-1 to TRBJ1-5; TRBD1 might be the D (6 bases). The length of the CDR3 is 14 residues. CDR1 DFQATT and CDR2 SNEGSKA come from the germline V gene (reference sequence). Trimming cost V 8 bases and J 0 bases, with 14 bases left between them. The CDR3 sequence is CSTKQGYSNQPQHF. DNA for the CDR3: TGCAGTACAAAACAGGGATATAGCAATCAGCCCCAGCATTTT.

This chain links TRBV5-1 with TRBJ2-1; 8 nucleotides align to TRBD2. CDR3 size: 15 residues. The J segment lost 8 bases and the V segment lost 4 bases, leaving 11 bases of the junction unmatched. Per germline, CDR1 SGHRS and CDR2 YFSETQ. The CDR3: CASSIISGSGDEQFF. The CDR3 DNA is TGCGCCAGCAGCATTATAAGCGGGAGTGGGGATGAGCAGTTCTTC.

The chain uses TRBV7-6 and TRBJ2-1; 7 positions match TRBD2. J was trimmed by 9 bases and V by 0 bases; bases with no gene match: 8. CDR1 and CDR2 from the germline V gene are SGHVS and FNYEAQ. This CDR3 has 15 residues. As DNA, the CDR3 is TGTGCCAGCAGCTTAGCGCGGCCTAGCGGAAGTGAGCAGTTCTTC. It specifies CASSLARPSGSEQFF. Full variable domain (missing parts from reference TRBV7-6 and TRBJ2-1): GAGVSQSPRYKVTKRGQDVALRCDPISGHVSLYWYRQALGQGPEFLTYFNYEAQQDKSGLPNDRFSAERPEGSISTLTIQRTEQRDSAMYRCASSLARPSGSEQFFGPGTRLTVL.